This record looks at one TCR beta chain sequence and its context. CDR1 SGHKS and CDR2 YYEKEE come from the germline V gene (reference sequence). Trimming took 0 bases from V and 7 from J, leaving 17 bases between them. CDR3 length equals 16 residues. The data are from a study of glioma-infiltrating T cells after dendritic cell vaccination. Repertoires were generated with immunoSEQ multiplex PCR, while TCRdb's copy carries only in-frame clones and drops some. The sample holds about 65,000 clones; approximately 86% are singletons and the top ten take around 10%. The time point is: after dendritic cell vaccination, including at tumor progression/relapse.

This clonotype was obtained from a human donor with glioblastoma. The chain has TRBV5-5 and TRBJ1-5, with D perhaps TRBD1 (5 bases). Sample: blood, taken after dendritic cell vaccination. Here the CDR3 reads CASSLAAAGVEQPQHF. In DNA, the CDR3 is TGTGCCAGCAGCTTGGCCGCAGCGGGGGTGGAACAGCCCCAGCATTTT.